This T cell receptor beta chain originates from a study of blood T cell repertoires in COVID-19. The data were produced by immunoSEQ multiplex PCR, yet TCRdb's version contains in-frame clones alone and is incomplete. This table has some 160,000 clones, about four fifths appearing once. V was trimmed by 6 bases and J by 0 bases, leaving 11 bases between them. The CDR3 extends over 14 amino acids. Germline V gives CDR1 KGHSH, CDR2 LQKENI. The TCR was taken from a woman of 80 years or more with acute or convalescent COVID-19. Input material: peripheral blood. The chain joins TRBV18 to TRBJ1-1, with D possibly matching TRBD1 (6 bases). In DNA, the CDR3 is TGTGCCAGCTCGCCCGACAGGCTGAACACTGAAGCTTTCTTT. This gives the protein CASSPDRLNTEAFF.